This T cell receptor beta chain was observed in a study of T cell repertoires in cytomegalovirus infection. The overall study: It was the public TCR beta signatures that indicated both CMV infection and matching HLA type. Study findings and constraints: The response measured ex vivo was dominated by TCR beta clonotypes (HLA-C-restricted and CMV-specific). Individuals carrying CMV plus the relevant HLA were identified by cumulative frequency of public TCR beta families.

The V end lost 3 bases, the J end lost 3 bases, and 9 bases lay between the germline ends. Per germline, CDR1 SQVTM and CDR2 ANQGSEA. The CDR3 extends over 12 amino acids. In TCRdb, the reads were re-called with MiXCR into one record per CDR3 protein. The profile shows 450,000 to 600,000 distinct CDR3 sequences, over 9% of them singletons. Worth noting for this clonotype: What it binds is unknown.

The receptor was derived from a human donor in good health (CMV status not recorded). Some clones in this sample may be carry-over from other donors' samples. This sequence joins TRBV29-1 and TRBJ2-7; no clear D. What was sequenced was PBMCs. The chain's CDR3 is CSVDGVNYEQYF. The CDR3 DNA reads TGCAGCGTTGATGGAGTCAACTACGAGCAGTACTTC.